This entry concerns a single TCR beta chain. With 1 base removed from V and 1 base from J, the gap between germline ends came to 14 bases. The germline V gene encodes CDR1 SGHTA and CDR2 FQGNSA. CDR3 length equals 16 residues. The data were produced by immunoSEQ multiplex PCR, yet TCRdb's version contains in-frame clones alone and is incomplete. The data hold 130,000 or so clones, with under 90% observed a single time. The data stem from a study of T cell responses to AZD1222 COVID-19 vaccine. The sequence derives from an adult in good health. The input for sequencing was peripheral blood, taken on day 0 of AZD1222 vaccination. This chain joins TRBV7-2 and TRBJ2-7, with D possibly being TRBD1 (6 bases). CDR3 sequence (DNA): TGTGCCAGCAGCTTAGTTGGCAGGGGACCTTCCTACGAGCAGTACTTC. It is translated as CASSLVGRGPSYEQYF.